This TCR beta chain was captured in a study of beta chain features in type 1 diabetes (dated 2018 in TCRdb). With respect to the entire study: No differences in mean age, gender distribution, total cell number or subset yield were found between patients and healthy donors. A total of approximately 100 million sorted cells were examined across all samples, and the number of cells per subset was strongly correlated with RNA yield. In the study, recently diagnosed type 1 diabetes patients and matched healthy donors were compared on the TCRB repertoires of their sorted circulating CD4+ T cell subsets. Whereas all 30 or so donors provided naive and central memory subsets, regulatory and stem cell-like memory subsets were isolated from just 8 patients and roughly 8 healthy donors.

Trimming removed 5 bases from V and 5 bases from J; the gene matches leave 5 bases unexplained. Sequences MNHEY (CDR1) and SVGAGI (CDR2) are obtained from the germline V gene. The CDR3 goes from the cysteine to the phenylalanine over 15 residues. The DNA shown is the 45-base CDR3, in frame from base 1. About this clone itself: Its binding antigen is unknown. No qualities accompany the bases; no much larger clone lies one base away.

A single peripheral blood draw of around 0.11 L on average was collected from each donor into heparinised tubes. Naive, central memory, regulatory and stem cell-like memory CD4+ T cells were sorted on a BD FACSAria II using a panel including CD45RO, CCR7, CD25, CD127, CD95 and CD27. Purity was above 98% for every sorted population. PBMCs were separated immediately by Lymphoprep density gradient centrifugation and were stained directly, without being cultured. So that batch effects would be minimized, each experiment stained and sorted samples in pairs, pairing one healthy donor with one patient. Study-level results and caveats: At VDJ recombination sites, type 1 diabetes patients had fewer insertions and more deleted nucleotides, which implies abnormalities in thymic rearrangement. Because small numbers of individuals were included in the HLA sub-analyses, any influence of HLA type on TCRB rearrangement was left unresolved. In all four CD4+ subsets, TCRB CDR3 length was moderately but significantly shorter in type 1 diabetes patients. The naive, central memory and regulatory TCRB repertoires appeared to resemble one another more closely among patients than among healthy donors. Shorter templates might have been favored by PCR, but patient and control samples were amplified and corrected together, so both groups would have been affected equally by any skew. Because cDNA was sequenced instead of genomic DNA, activated cells with high expression could be over-represented, although the groups did not differ in activation or CD3 levels.

The entire amount of isolated RNA was reverse transcribed using the High Capacity cDNA Reverse Transcription Kit, so the sequenced TCRB transcripts were expressed ones. Naive, central memory and regulatory T cell samples underwent deep immunoSEQ sequencing, averaging approximately 3.3 million total reads per sample. After sorted cells were lysed in RLT buffer, RNA was extracted with DNase-treated RNeasy Micro or Mini kits, with the choice depending on cell number. Each cell subset was processed on its own to prevent cross-contamination, while patient and healthy donor samples were processed together. The immunoSEQ multiplex PCR was used to amplify TCRB sequences from cDNA, generating 87-bp fragments that spanned the CDR3 region. Amplicons were sequenced on the Illumina HiSeq platform. The published analysis was carried out like this. Synthetic template baselines were used to correct PCR bias computationally, reads within Hamming distance 2 were collapsed, and singletons that could not be merged were discarded. Reads were aligned against IMGT so that V, D and J genes, CDR3 length and insertions or deletions at six rearrangement sites could be assigned. Within each subset, clonotype counts were normalized to sorted cell number, and only after that were true diversity and Gini coefficients computed with the tcR R package. The overlap coefficient, calculated on TCRB nucleotide sequences, was used to quantify repertoire sharing. Entries here come from immuneACCESS through TCRdb and include only in-frame sequences with V and J called. Some clones fail to appear in such tables; in the studies checked, an unresolved V gene covers under half of the shortfall, and the cause of the remainder is unknown. V and J calls and clone size are copied from that table; D and trimming were computed from the DNA. The sample includes 130,000 to 150,000 clones, with about 7% observed a single time. The leading ten clones occupy 1.4% of the sample.

Sequencing used central memory CD4+ T cells from blood. The V and J genes are TRBV6-5 and TRBJ2-7; 14 central bases correspond to TRBD2. This receptor was taken from a woman aged 25 to 39 in good health. CDR3 region: CASSQGLAGVHEQYF. The DNA is as follows: TGTGCCAGCAGTCAGGGACTAGCGGGAGTCCACGAGCAGTACTTC.